A selection of T cell receptor beta chains follows, all from one sample in a study of blood T cell repertoires in COVID-19. The protocol was immunoSEQ multiplex PCR, while the TCRdb copy is restricted to in-frame clones and leaves out a portion. This repertoire shows about 160,000 clones, 82% found once; its top ten account for more than 9%. Sequenced material: peripheral blood. These receptors were collected from a woman older than 75 with active or convalescent COVID-19. Each CDR3 is given with its conserved first and last residue.

CDR3aa: CASSFLGEGDSPLHF
v_gene: TRBV28

CDR3aa: CASSLVAAFPTGELFF
v_gene: TRBV5-6

CDR3aa: CASRADWESTEAFF
v_gene: TRBV6-4

CDR3aa: CASRDTESPYGYTF
v_gene: TRBV28

CDR3aa: CASSPRGGRNTIYF
v_gene: TRBV7-6

CDR3aa: CASRQRDSNTGELFF
v_gene: TRBV7-6

CDR3aa: CASSAYRLESPLHF
v_gene: TRBV9

CDR3aa: CASSPYGTSGNTIYF
v_gene: TRBV6-5

CDR3aa: CASSERWTGDYSNQPQHF
v_gene: TRBV6-1

CDR3aa: CASSFGISGRAGDTQYF
v_gene: TRBV28

CDR3aa: CASSPGLAGTQETQYF
v_gene: TRBV5-1

CDR3aa: CASRGTGEVEQYF
v_gene: TRBV5-1

CDR3aa: CASSPSLPLAKNIQYF
v_gene: TRBV5-6

CDR3aa: CASSKAMVSAGGVCTEAFF
v_gene: TRBV21-1

CDR3aa: CAISAVAGGTYEQYF
v_gene: TRBV10-3

CDR3aa: CASESGNQPQHF
v_gene: TRBV19

CDR3aa: CASSIGQDNQPQHF
v_gene: TRBV9

CDR3aa: CASSTMGGWNQPQHF
v_gene: TRBV19

CDR3aa: CASRAIPTGITEAFF
v_gene: TRBV7-8

CDR3aa: CASSQSGNQPQHF
v_gene: TRBV3-1/TRBV3-2

CDR3aa: CASSLDLGQPQHF
v_gene: TRBV9

CDR3aa: CASLIGSPGEAFF
v_gene: TRBV5-1

CDR3aa: CASSASTDTQYF
v_gene: TRBV7-3

CDR3aa: CATSRRGIQPQHF
v_gene: TRBV15

CDR3aa: CASSPTSGANVLTF
v_gene: TRBV7-3

CDR3aa: CASKVTGLGEAFF
v_gene: TRBV6-6

CDR3aa: CASTKQGAGQPQHF
v_gene: TRBV27

CDR3aa: CASTPASGRGTQYF
v_gene: TRBV19

CDR3aa: CASSQAGGAKNIQYF
v_gene: TRBV4-1

CDR3aa: CASSSIYNEQFF
v_gene: TRBV27

CDR3aa: CASSLGWKGGTEAFF
v_gene: TRBV7-9

CDR3aa: CASRQGGETQYF
v_gene: TRBV28

CDR3aa: CASSLDRVNTGELFF
v_gene: TRBV7-8

CDR3aa: CASRYRGSLNTEAFF
v_gene: TRBV27

CDR3aa: CASSPGTPYQPQHF
v_gene: TRBV6-5

CDR3aa: CASSYSATVYGYTF
v_gene: TRBV6-5

CDR3aa: CASRQGGNRGAFF
v_gene: TRBV6-5

CDR3aa: CASSYRDIFFSEQYF
v_gene: TRBV5-5

CDR3aa: CATSRDLGGNQPQHF
v_gene: TRBV15

CDR3aa: CASSPRGGYYEQYF
v_gene: TRBV9

CDR3aa: CASSLDAERTNTGELFF
v_gene: TRBV7-2

CDR3aa: CAWSVLRGTETQYF
v_gene: TRBV30

CDR3aa: CASCNLAGGTDEQFF
v_gene: TRBV2

CDR3aa: CASSEDLSPLSPQHF
v_gene: TRBV6-1

CDR3aa: CASSPRGGRALNEQFF
v_gene: TRBV7-9

CDR3aa: CASSLRGDSTAYEQYF
v_gene: TRBV7-6

CDR3aa: CASSLADSYGYTF
v_gene: TRBV5-5

CDR3aa: CASSQAGGGQTTYEQYF
v_gene: TRBV4-1

CDR3aa: CASTPQRGPGQYF
v_gene: TRBV19

CDR3aa: CASSQGQGRADTQYF
v_gene: TRBV2

CDR3aa: CASRADKANTEAFF
v_gene: TRBV2

CDR3aa: CATSRATSGTVTQYF
v_gene: TRBV15

CDR3aa: CASSTSGVDYNEQFF
v_gene: TRBV3-1/TRBV3-2

CDR3aa: CASRPIPTGTGANVLTF
v_gene: TRBV28

CDR3aa: CASSLLGQGGSPLHF
v_gene: TRBV7-2

CDR3aa: CASSQLAGGPFEQYF
v_gene: TRBV4-1

CDR3aa: CASSVGLASYEQYF
v_gene: TRBV9